This T cell receptor (beta chain) was recovered during a study of blood T cell repertoires in COVID-19. The CDR3 sequence is 15 residues long. The germline V and J ends were trimmed by 1 base and 0 bases, with 9 bases remaining between them. Per germline, CDR1 MGHRA and CDR2 YSYEKL. This clone was counted only a few times. As originally analysed: Amplifying reference gene primers gave estimates of nucleated cell counts. TCRdb's copy holds only in-frame clones and misses some; the assay was immunoSEQ multiplex PCR. From that table come the V and J calls and clone size; the DNA was used to work out D and trimming. This table holds tens of thousands of clones, 87% found once.

The sequenced sample was peripheral blood. This chain connects TRBV4-1 to TRBJ1-1; D remains ambiguous. This TCR was recovered from a human donor in a cohort sampled during active COVID-19. CDR3 DNA: TGCGCCAGCAGCCAAGTTGGTAGCCTGAACACTGAAGCTTTCTTT. Its protein product is CASSQVGSLNTEAFF.